These 20 T cell receptor beta chains were sequenced from one sample in a study of blood T cell repertoires in COVID-19. Profiling relied on immunoSEQ multiplex PCR, and the TCRdb table lists in-frame clones only, not all of them. Of roughly 230,000 clones in the sample, roughly 80% were seen once. Sequencing used peripheral blood. The receptors stem from a man aged 50 to 59 with active or convalescent COVID-19.

The rearrangement joins TRBV19 to TRBJ2-3; D perhaps matches TRBD1 (5 bases). Germline CDR1 reads LNHDA; CDR2 reads SQIVND (reference sequence). The length of the CDR3 is 15 residues. The V gene lost 0 bases and the J gene lost 1 base, with 8 bases spanning the gap. CDR3 sequence reads: CASSIEARGTDTQYF. CDR3 nucleotide sequence: TGTGCCAGTAGTATAGAAGCCAGGGGCACAGATACGCAGTATTTT.

This chain links TRBV28 with TRBJ2-4, with 8 nucleotides matching TRBD1. This CDR3 comprises 16 residues. Trimming at V came to 5 bases and at J to 0 bases, leaving 6 bases not matched to a gene. Germline CDR1 is MDHEN and CDR2 is SYDVKM. The CDR3 loop is CASSQRQGLAKNIQYF. For the CDR3, the DNA is TGTGCCAGCAGTCAAAGACAGGGGTTAGCCAAAAACATTCAGTACTTC.

This clone came up a few times. V usage is TRBV28 and J usage is TRBJ2-7; no reliable D call. Germline CDR1 reads MDHEN; CDR2 reads SYDVKM. The CDR3 covers 11 residues. Trimming left V 6 bases short and J 3 bases short, with 6 bases between. This CDR3 is CASRSNYEQYF. CDR3 DNA: TGTGCCAGCAGATCAAACTACGAGCAGTACTTC.

This sequence joins TRBV2 and TRBJ2-7; the D gene is possibly TRBD1 (6 bases). V was shortened by 4 bases and J by 3 bases, with 13 bases between the two germline ends. CDR1 and CDR2 (germline): SNHLY, FYNNEI. The CDR3 runs to 14 residues. The CDR3 loop reads CASSGGTRNYEQYF. DNA for the CDR3: TGTGCCAGCAGTGGTGGGACAAGAAACTACGAGCAGTACTTC.

V and J are TRBV29-1 and TRBJ2-2; TRBD2 matches 7 bases. J was trimmed by 0 bases and V by 5 bases; bases with no gene match: 9. This CDR3 is built from 16 residues. Germline-derived CDR1 and CDR2 are SQVTM and ANQGSEA. CDR3 loop: CSVQTSVSANTGELFF. The DNA for the CDR3 is TGCAGCGTTCAAACTAGCGTATCCGCGAACACCGGGGAGCTGTTTTTT.

V gene TRBV13 combines with J gene TRBJ1-1; the match to TRBD1 covers 8 bases. The length of the CDR3 is 17 residues. CDR1 PRHDT and CDR2 FYEKMQ come from the germline V gene (reference sequence). Trimming at V came to 2 bases and at J to 4 bases, leaving 12 bases not matched to a gene. CDR3 nucleotides: TGTGCCAGCAGCTTACTTGGGCAGGGGGCTCTCCGCACTGAAGCTTTCTTT. It translates to CASSLLGQGALRTEAFF.

The rearrangement links TRBV9 to TRBJ1-6; D is perhaps TRBD1 (5 bases). This CDR3 has 15 amino acids. Trimming took off 3 bases at V and 4 bases at J, with 11 bases between the two ends. Germline CDR1 SGDLS, CDR2 YYNGEE. The CDR3 nucleotides read TGTGCCAGCAGCGCATCGACAGCGTATAATTCACCCCTCCACTTT. This sequence encodes CASSASTAYNSPLHF.

This clone came up once. This chain links TRBV19 with TRBJ2-7, with 9 bases that match TRBD1. Germline-derived CDR1 and CDR2 are LNHDA and SQIVND (reference sequence). The CDR3 contains 15 residues. The ends lost 4 bases at V and 4 bases at J; junction bases unmatched: 8. For the CDR3, the DNA is TGTGCCAGTAGTACCCAAACGGGACAGGGATACGAGCAGTACTTC. It translates to CASSTQTGQGYEQYF.

This chain uses TRBV3-1 (or the pseudogene TRBV3-2) with TRBJ1-2; possibly TRBD1 for D (5 bases). The CDR3 is made up of 15 amino acids. From germline, CDR1 is LGHDT and CDR2 YNNKEL (reference sequence). The germline V and J ends were trimmed by 3 bases and 6 bases, with 17 bases remaining between them. As DNA, the CDR3 is TGTGCCAGCAGCCACACCAGGGTAGATTTGAATGGCTACACCTTC. Amino acids: CASSHTRVDLNGYTF.

The CDR3 DNA sequence: TGTGCCACCAGCAGGACAGGGAACACCGGGGAGCTGTTTTTT. Its protein is CATSRTGNTGELFF. The chain combines TRBV15 with TRBJ2-2, with a tentative D call TRBD1 (6 bases). There are 14 residues in the CDR3. V was pared by 3 bases and J by 1 base, with 6 bases between. Germline CDR1 LNHNV, CDR2 YYDKDF (reference sequence).

Only one count was recorded for this clone. The rearrangement uses TRBV11-3 and TRBJ2-3; D perhaps matches TRBD2 (6 bases). V was cut by 2 bases and J by 2 bases, with 11 bases left in between. Germline loops: CDR1 SGHNT, CDR2 YENEEA. This CDR3 has 15 amino acids. CDR3 nucleotide sequence: TGTGCCAGCAGCTTATTTGGGACTCCCACAGATACGCAGTATTTT. This translates into CASSLFGTPTDTQYF.

The chain has TRBV28 and TRBJ2-1, with 8 bases identical to TRBD1. CDR1 is MDHEN, CDR2 SYDVKM, per germline. Trimming removed 6 bases from V and 14 bases from J; junction bases left unmatched: 6. CDR3 length: 11 amino acids. DNA for the CDR3: TGTGCCAGCAGGGACCCGGGACAGGAGTTCTTC. It yields the protein CASRDPGQEFF.

The chain uses TRBV7-8 and TRBJ2-1, with 8 bases matching TRBD2. The germline CDR1 and CDR2 sequences are SGHVS and FQNEAQ. The CDR3 loop spans 15 amino acids. V shed 4 bases, J shed 10 bases, and the junction held 12 bases outside the gene matches. The CDR3 loop is CASSYPQRGSGEQFF. The CDR3 DNA reads as TGTGCCAGCAGCTACCCCCAGCGGGGGTCCGGGGAGCAGTTCTTC.

The CDR3 protein is CASSLRDRGPGNTIYF. The CDR3 DNA sequence: TGTGCCAGCAGCCTGAGGGACAGGGGGCCTGGAAACACCATATATTTT. The chain employs TRBV5-6 and TRBJ1-3; 12 nucleotides line up with TRBD1. V lost 4 bases to trimming and J lost 2 bases; unmatched junction nucleotides: 4. The CDR3 is made up of 16 amino acids. Germline CDR1 reads SGHDT; CDR2 reads YYEEEE.

The chain links TRBV12-3 or TRBV12-4 to TRBJ1-4, with D maybe TRBD1 (5 bases). The CDR3 sequence is 13 residues long. Trimming cost V 6 bases and J 7 bases, with 12 bases left between them. CDR3 amino acids: CASRGVYSEKLFF. Written as DNA, the CDR3 is TGTGCCAGCAGAGGGGTTTATAGTGAAAAACTGTTTTTT.

The J gene is TRBJ1-4, the V gene TRBV12-3 or TRBV12-4, with D perhaps TRBD1 (6 bases). Trimming stripped 7 bases from V and 8 bases from J, with 14 bases between. The CDR3 has 13 residues. The CDR3 DNA reads as TGTGCCAGCAAGGGGGGGATCGGAGAAAAACTGTTTTTT. It translates to CASKGGIGEKLFF.

This clone has only one observation. The genes are TRBV27 and TRBJ2-3; possibly TRBD2 for D (5 bases). This CDR3 region has 13 residues. The germline V gene encodes CDR1 MNHEY and CDR2 SMNVEV (reference sequence). Trimming stripped 2 bases from V and 6 bases from J, with 9 bases between. The CDR3 coding sequence is TGTGCCAGCAGTTTAGCTAGCAGGGATACGCAGTATTTT. This encodes CASSLASRDTQYF.

This clone was counted only a few times. V usage is TRBV7-2 and J usage is TRBJ2-5, with D possibly matching TRBD1 (5 bases). Trimming cost V 1 base and J 7 bases, with 19 bases left between them. Per germline, CDR1 SGHTA and CDR2 FQGNSA. This CDR3 comprises 16 residues. The CDR3 nucleotides read TGTGCCAGCAGCTTAGGGGTAGGGGCGAAACCATCGACCCAGTACTTC. This translates into CASSLGVGAKPSTQYF.

The V gene is TRBV7-9, the J gene TRBJ2-7, with 8 bases identical to TRBD1. The V gene's germline CDR1 is SEHNR and CDR2 FQNEAQ (reference sequence). V shed 1 base and J 2 bases; nucleotides not matched to a gene: 1. This CDR3 comprises 14 residues. The CDR3 is CASSLGGQAYEQYF. The CDR3 DNA reads as TGTGCCAGCAGCTTAGGGGGACAGGCCTACGAGCAGTACTTC.

The chain has TRBV7-9 and TRBJ1-1; 7 positions match TRBD1. This CDR3 comprises 15 residues. V lost 4 bases, J lost 1 base, and 6 bases stayed unmatched. The germline CDR1 and CDR2 sequences are SEHNR and FQNEAQ (reference sequence). CDR3 region: CASSSPRGENTEAFF. CDR3 DNA: TGTGCCAGCAGCTCCCCCAGGGGGGAGAACACTGAAGCTTTCTTT.